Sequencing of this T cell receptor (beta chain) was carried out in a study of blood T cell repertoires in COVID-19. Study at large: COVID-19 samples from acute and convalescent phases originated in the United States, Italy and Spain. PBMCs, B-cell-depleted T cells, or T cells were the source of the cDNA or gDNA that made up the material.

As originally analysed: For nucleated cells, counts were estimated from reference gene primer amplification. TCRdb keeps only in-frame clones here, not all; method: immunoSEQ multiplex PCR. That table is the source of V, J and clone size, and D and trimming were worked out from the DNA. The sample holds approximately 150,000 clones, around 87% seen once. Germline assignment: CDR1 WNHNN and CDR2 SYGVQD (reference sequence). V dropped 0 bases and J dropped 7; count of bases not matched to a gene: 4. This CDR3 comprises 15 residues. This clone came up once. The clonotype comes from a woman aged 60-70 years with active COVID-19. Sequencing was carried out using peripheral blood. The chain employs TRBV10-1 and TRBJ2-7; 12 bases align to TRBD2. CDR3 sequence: CASSESRLAGEEQYF. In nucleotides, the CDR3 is TGCGCCAGCAGTGAGTCAAGACTAGCGGGAGAAGAGCAGTACTTC.